The sample holds a few counts of the clone carrying this T cell receptor (beta chain). The investigators amplified TCR beta CDR3 regions from RNA transcripts. Researchers ran a first-round RT-PCR on the TCR CDR3 using the HTBI primer set. TCRdb processed the multiplex PCR reads anew with MiXCR; each CDR3 protein has one entry. This repertoire shows 500,000 to 550,000 distinct CDR3 sequences, roughly 20% found once; its top ten account for less than 30%. The CDR3 has 16 residues. V shed 0 bases and J shed 5 bases, with 14 bases lying between them. From germline, CDR1 is LGHNT and CDR2 FRNRAP. This sample is drawn from a study of T cells in Graves' hyperthyroidism and ophthalmopathy. In making diagnoses, clinical symptoms, serum thyroxine and TRAb, thyroid ultrasound and orbital computed tomography were all used.

The TCR was taken from a man aged 18 to 30 with Graves' hyperthyroidism. What was sequenced was blood. The chain recombines TRBV12-5 with TRBJ1-5; D might be TRBD1 (5 bases). CDR3 region: CASGLVRDRPYQPQHF. The CDR3 bases are TGTGCTAGTGGTTTGGTACGAGACAGACCCTATCAGCCCCAGCATTTT.